The entry that follows covers one T cell receptor beta chain sequence. Its antigen is not identified. The data stem from a study of beta chain features in type 1 diabetes. Study overall: Similarity in age, gender and cell yields was seen between patients and healthy donors.

Study results and caveats: The VDJ junctions of type 1 diabetes patients carried fewer insertions and more deletions. People with Type 1 diabetes carried modestly yet significantly shorter TCRB CDR3s in all four CD4+ subsets.

Expressed TCRB transcripts were sequenced, since all the RNA that had been isolated was reverse transcribed. Only in-frame clones appear in the TCRdb table, and some are missing; sequencing was by immunoSEQ multiplex PCR. The profile shows under 350,000 clones, 14% of them singletons. This receptor was identified in a man aged 30-40 years with type 1 diabetes. Source material: naive CD4+ T cells from blood.

The CDR3 reads CASSLGLGLDEQYF. As DNA, the CDR3 is TGTGCCAGCAGCTTGGGATTGGGGCTGGACGAGCAGTACTTC. This rearrangement joins TRBV5-4 to TRBJ2-7, with D tentatively TRBD1 (5 bases). The CDR3 extends over 14 amino acids. From germline, CDR1 is SGHNT and CDR2 YYREEE (reference sequence). Trimming took 0 bases from V and 5 from J, leaving 12 bases between them. The variable domain in full, with the rest retrieved from reference TRBV5-4 and TRBJ2-7, is ETGVTQSPTHLIKTRGQQVTLRCSSQSGHNTVSWYQQALGQGPQFIFQYYREEENGRGNFPPRFSGLQFPNYSSELNVNALELDDSALYLCASSLGLGLDEQYFGPGTRLTVT.